The 15 T cell receptor beta chains below all came from one sample that was sequenced in a study of T cell responses to AZD1222 COVID-19 vaccine (dated by TCRdb to 2020 to 2023). Receptors were amplified or captured by the immunoSEQ multiplex PCR assay. TCRdb holds this immuneACCESS table with in-frame rearrangements only. Some clones are missing; in checked studies, unresolved V genes explain under half, and the rest has no known cause. This sample lists 100,000 or so clones; approximately 90% were detected once. The ten largest clones capture 1% to 1.5% of the sample. This specimen's time point label, interpreted: baseline before first vaccination. The sample consisted of peripheral blood, taken on day 0 of AZD1222 vaccination. Receptor source: an adult in good health.

This chain links TRBV29-1 with TRBJ1-4; D might be TRBD1 (5 bases). Trimming took 4 bases from V and 8 from J, leaving 11 bases between them. The germline V gene encodes CDR1 SQVTM and CDR2 ANQGSEA. This CDR3 is built from 12 residues. CDR3 nucleotide sequence: TGCAGCGTTGGCGGGGGTGGAGAAAAACTGTTTTTT. Translating it yields CSVGGGGEKLFF.

This rearrangement joins TRBV6-5 to TRBJ2-3; 9 bases are a match to TRBD2. V was pared by 7 bases and J by 1 base, with 3 bases of the junction left unmatched. The CDR3 runs to 14 residues. In germline, CDR1 is MNHEY, CDR2 SVGAGI. The CDR3 loop reads CASKAGGGTDTQYF. CDR3 in DNA: TGTGCCAGCAAAGCGGGGGGAGGCACAGATACGCAGTATTTT.

The V call is TRBV2, the J call TRBJ2-2; a possible D gene is TRBD2 (5 bases). Germline V gives CDR1 SNHLY, CDR2 FYNNEI. Trimming left V 6 bases short and J 4 bases short, with 15 bases between. This CDR3 comprises 15 residues. CDR3 region: CASSRDGGGTGELFF. For the CDR3, the DNA is TGTGCCAGCAGCCGCGACGGAGGCGGCACCGGGGAGCTGTTTTTT.

The V gene is TRBV5-6, the J gene TRBJ1-2; 10 nucleotides line up with TRBD1. This CDR3 is built from 14 residues. With V trimmed by 4 bases and J by 8 bases, 8 bases remained unmatched. Germline V gene data show CDR1 as SGHDT and CDR2 as YYEEEE. In DNA form, the CDR3 reads TGTGCCAGCAGCCCGCAGACAGGGGGCTCGGGCTACACCTTC. This sequence encodes CASSPQTGGSGYTF.

The chain has TRBV9 and TRBJ1-6; D remains ambiguous. CDR1 is SGDLS, CDR2 YYNGEE, per germline. Trimming shortened V by 0 bases and J by 8 bases, and 9 bases separated the two germline ends. This CDR3 has 14 residues. CDR3 residues: CASSVVSADSPLHF. The CDR3 DNA sequence: TGTGCCAGCAGCGTAGTTTCAGCGGATTCACCCCTCCACTTT. The full variable domain, completed using reference TRBV9 and TRBJ1-6, is DSGVTQTPKHLITATGQRVTLRCSPRSGDLSVYWYQQSLDQGLQFLIQYYNGEERAKGNILERFSAQQFPDLHSELNLSSLELGDSALYFCASSVVSADSPLHFGNGTRLTVT.

The J gene is TRBJ1-3, the V gene TRBV2; a weak D match, TRBD1 (5 bases). The V end lost 4 bases, the J end lost 2 bases, and 12 bases lay between the germline ends. This CDR3 is built from 15 residues. Germline lookup yields CDR1 SNHLY and CDR2 FYNNEI. DNA of the CDR3: TGTGCCAGCAGTGGGGGAGGGGCGACTGGAAACACCATATATTTT. Protein sequence: CASSGGGATGNTIYF.

The chain joins TRBV28 to TRBJ2-5, with TRBD2 matching over 10 bases. The germline V gene has CDR1 MDHEN and CDR2 SYDVKM. This CDR3 is built from 16 residues. V shed 9 bases and J 5 bases; nucleotides not matched to a gene: 15. CDR3 bases: TGTGCCAGTAGGGAGCGGGGGGGTGCATGGTCGGAGACCCAGTACTTC. This encodes CASRERGGAWSETQYF. The complete variable domain, with remaining parts taken from reference TRBV28 and TRBJ2-5, reads DVKVTQSSRYLVKRTGEKVFLECVQDMDHENMFWYRQDPGLGLRLIYFSYDVKMKEKGDIPEGYSVSREKKERFSLILESASTNQTSMYLCASRERGGAWSETQYFGPGTRLLVL.

The chain employs TRBV12-3 or TRBV12-4 and TRBJ2-2; D is perhaps TRBD1 (5 bases). This CDR3 has 13 residues. The V and J ends lost 6 bases and 7 bases respectively, with 12 bases between them. The CDR3 here is CASRRQIRGELFF. CDR3 bases: TGTGCCAGCAGACGACAGATTCGCGGGGAGCTGTTTTTT.

V and J are TRBV6-5 and TRBJ1-5; no clear D gene. The CDR3 length is 13 residues. V was trimmed by 0 bases and J by 5 bases, leaving 5 bases between them. Germline V gene lookup returns CDR1 MNHEY and CDR2 SVGAGI. The CDR3 here is CASSYSSDQPQHF. The CDR3 DNA is TGTGCCAGCAGTTACTCCTCCGATCAGCCCCAGCATTTT.

The chain employs TRBV11-2 and TRBJ1-1, with D hard to call. Germline-derived CDR1 and CDR2 are SGHAT and FQNNGV. The CDR3 consists of 13 residues. V was shortened by 3 bases and J by 4 bases, with 9 bases between the two germline ends. CDR3 DNA sequence: TGTGCCAGCAGCTTCTCCTGGGGCACTGAAGCTTTCTTT. Residues: CASSFSWGTEAFF.

The CDR3 spells CASSLYSTGRSNEQFF. DNA for the CDR3: TGTGCCAGCAGTTTATACTCGACAGGGAGATCCAATGAGCAGTTCTTC. The chain combines TRBV27 with TRBJ2-1; 7 positions match TRBD1. V shed 1 base, J shed 6 bases, and the junction held 9 bases outside the gene matches. Looked up from germline, CDR1 is MNHEY and CDR2 is SMNVEV (reference sequence). The CDR3 loop spans 16 amino acids.

The chain has TRBV9 and TRBJ1-1; D is undetermined. The CDR3 is 13 residues long. V lost 0 bases to trimming and J lost 2 bases, with 5 bases between them. From germline, CDR1 is SGDLS and CDR2 YYNGEE. The CDR3 bases are TGTGCCAGCAGCGTAGTGTCCAACACTGAAGCTTTCTTT. As protein: CASSVVSNTEAFF.

This chain joins TRBV11-2 and TRBJ1-2; D gene ambiguous. The CDR3 extends over 14 amino acids. Trimming removed 5 bases at V and 5 bases at J, with 15 bases between. The germline V gene has CDR1 SGHAT and CDR2 FQNNGV. The CDR3 bases are TGTGCCAGCAGCGTCCCCGGACCGTCATATGGCTACACCTTC. This codes for CASSVPGPSYGYTF.

The gene calls are TRBV3-1 (or the pseudogene TRBV3-2) and TRBJ2-7; 9 nucleotides line up with TRBD2. Germline V gene lookup returns CDR1 LGHDT and CDR2 YNNKEL (reference sequence). CDR3 length: 14 amino acids. V shed 4 bases, J shed 12 bases, and the junction held 13 bases outside the gene matches. The CDR3 sequence is CASSPRSGGIHLYF. The CDR3 coding sequence is TGTGCCAGCAGCCCCAGGAGCGGGGGGATCCATCTGTACTTC.

V usage is TRBV15 and J usage is TRBJ2-4; D is perhaps TRBD1 or TRBD2 (6 bases each). Trimming removed 1 base from V and 2 bases from J, with 15 bases in between. This CDR3 comprises 17 residues. Germline-derived CDR1 and CDR2 are LNHNV and YYDKDF (reference sequence). CDR3 loop: CATSRVGGAKTKNIQYF. The CDR3, as DNA: TGTGCCACCAGCAGAGTGGGGGGCGCAAAAACCAAAAACATTCAGTACTTC.